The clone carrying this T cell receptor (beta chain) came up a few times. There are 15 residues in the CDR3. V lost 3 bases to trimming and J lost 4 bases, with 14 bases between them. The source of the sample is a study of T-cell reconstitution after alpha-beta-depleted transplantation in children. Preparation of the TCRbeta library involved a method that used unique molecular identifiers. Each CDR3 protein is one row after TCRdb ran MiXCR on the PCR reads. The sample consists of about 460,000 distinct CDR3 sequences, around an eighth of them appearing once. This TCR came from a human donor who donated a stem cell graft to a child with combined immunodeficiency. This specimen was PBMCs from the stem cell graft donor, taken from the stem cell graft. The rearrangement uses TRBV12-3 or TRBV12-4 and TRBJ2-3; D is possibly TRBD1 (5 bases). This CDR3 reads CASSLYAGMADTQYF. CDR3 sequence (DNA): TGTGCCAGCAGTTTGTATGCAGGGATGGCAGATACGCAGTATTTT.